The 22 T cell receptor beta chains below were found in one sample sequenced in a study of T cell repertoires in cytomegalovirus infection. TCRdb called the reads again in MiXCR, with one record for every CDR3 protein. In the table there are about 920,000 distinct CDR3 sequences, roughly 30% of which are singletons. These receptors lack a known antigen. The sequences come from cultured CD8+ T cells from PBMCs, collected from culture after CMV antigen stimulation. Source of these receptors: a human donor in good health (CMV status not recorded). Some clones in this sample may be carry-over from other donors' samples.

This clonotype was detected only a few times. CDR3 bases: TGTGCCAGCAGCCCCCCAGTGAAAGGGACTGAAGCTTTCTTT. Translating it yields CASSPPVKGTEAFF. This chain uses TRBV3-1 with TRBJ1-1; D is undetermined. Trimming cost V 4 bases and J 5 bases, with 14 bases left between them. The germline CDR1 and CDR2 sequences are LGHDT and YNNKEL (reference sequence). This CDR3 is built from 14 residues.

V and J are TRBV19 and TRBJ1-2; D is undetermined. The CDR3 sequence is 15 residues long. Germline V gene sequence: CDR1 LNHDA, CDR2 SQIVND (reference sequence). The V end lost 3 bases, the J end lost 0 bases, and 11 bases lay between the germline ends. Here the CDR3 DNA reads TGTGCCAGTAGTATGGGCAGGAAGACTAACTATGGCTACACCTTC. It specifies CASSMGRKTNYGYTF. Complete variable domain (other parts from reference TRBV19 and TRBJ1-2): DGGITQSPKYLFRKEGQNVTLSCEQNLNHDAMYWYRQDPGQGLRLIYYSQIVNDFQKGDIAEGYSVSREKKESFPLTVTSAQKNPTAFYLCASSMGRKTNYGYTFGSGTRLTVV.

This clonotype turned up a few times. CDR3 DNA: TGTGCCAGCAGTCGAAAGTGGGGTGAGCAGTTCTTC. Its protein is CASSRKWGEQFF. V and J are TRBV7-2 and TRBJ2-1; D gene ambiguous. Germline CDR1 SGHTA, CDR2 FQGNSA. V lost 6 bases, J lost 9 bases, and 12 bases lay in between. The CDR3 extends over 12 amino acids.

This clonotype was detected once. The CDR3 sequence is CASSQKILLRSGARGEQFF. The CDR3 DNA reads as TGTGCCAGCAGCCAAAAGATCCTCCTCCGTAGCGGGGCAAGGGGTGAGCAGTTCTTC. This chain links TRBV14 with TRBJ2-1; the match to TRBD2 covers 8 bases. The CDR3 has 19 residues. Trimming removed 2 bases from V and 9 bases from J; junction bases left unmatched: 21. In germline, CDR1 is SGHDN, CDR2 FVKESK. The whole variable domain, remainder taken from reference TRBV14 and TRBJ2-1, is EAGVTQFPSHSVIEKGQTVTLRCDPISGHDNLYWYRRVMGKEIKFLLHFVKESKQDESGMPNNRFLAERTGGTYSTLKVQPAELEDSGVYFCASSQKILLRSGARGEQFFGPGTRLTVL.

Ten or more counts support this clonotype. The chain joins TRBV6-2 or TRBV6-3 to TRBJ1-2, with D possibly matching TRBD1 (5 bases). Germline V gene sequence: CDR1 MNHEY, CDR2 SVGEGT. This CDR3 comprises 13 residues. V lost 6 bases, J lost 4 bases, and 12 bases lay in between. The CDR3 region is CASSYQGGYGYTF. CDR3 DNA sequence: TGTGCCAGCAGCTACCAGGGAGGCTATGGCTACACCTTC.

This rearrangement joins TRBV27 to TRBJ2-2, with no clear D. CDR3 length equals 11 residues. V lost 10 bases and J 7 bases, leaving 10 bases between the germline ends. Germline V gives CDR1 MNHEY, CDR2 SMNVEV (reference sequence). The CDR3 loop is CAIGVGGELFF. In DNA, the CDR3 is TGTGCCATCGGTGTCGGCGGGGAGCTGTTTTTT.

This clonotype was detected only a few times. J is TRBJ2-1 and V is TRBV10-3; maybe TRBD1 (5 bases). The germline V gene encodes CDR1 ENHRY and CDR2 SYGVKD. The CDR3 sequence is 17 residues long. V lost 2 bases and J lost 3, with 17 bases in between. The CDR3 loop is CAISEGQGLSYYNEQFF. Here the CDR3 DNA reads TGTGCCATCAGTGAGGGTCAGGGTCTCTCCTACTACAATGAGCAGTTCTTC.

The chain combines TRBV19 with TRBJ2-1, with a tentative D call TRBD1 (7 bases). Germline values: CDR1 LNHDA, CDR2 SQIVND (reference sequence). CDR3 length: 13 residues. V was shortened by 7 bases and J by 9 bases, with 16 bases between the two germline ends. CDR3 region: CASNLPGGGEQFF. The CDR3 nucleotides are TGTGCCAGTAACCTCCCAGGGGGAGGTGAGCAGTTCTTC.

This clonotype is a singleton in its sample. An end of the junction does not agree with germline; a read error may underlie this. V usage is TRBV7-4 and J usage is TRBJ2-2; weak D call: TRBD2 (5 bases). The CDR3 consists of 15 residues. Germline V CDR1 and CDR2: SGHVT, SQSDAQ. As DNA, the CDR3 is TGTGTCAGCATTAGGACTGGGGAGAACACCGGGGAGCTGTTTTTT. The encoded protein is CVSIRTGENTGELFF. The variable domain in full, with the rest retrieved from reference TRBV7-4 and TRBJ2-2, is GAGVSQSPRYKVAKRGRDVALRCDSISGHVTLYWYRQTLGQGSEVLTYSQSDAQRDKSGRPSGRFSAERPERSVSTLKIQRTEQGDSAVYLCVSIRTGENTGELFFGEGSRLTVL.

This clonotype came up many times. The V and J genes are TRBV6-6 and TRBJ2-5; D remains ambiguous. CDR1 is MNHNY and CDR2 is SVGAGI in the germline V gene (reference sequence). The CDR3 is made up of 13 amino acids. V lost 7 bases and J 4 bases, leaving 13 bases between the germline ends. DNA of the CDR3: TGTGCCAGCACGGCGAGTGAGGTAGAGACCCAGTACTTC. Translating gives CASTASEVETQYF.

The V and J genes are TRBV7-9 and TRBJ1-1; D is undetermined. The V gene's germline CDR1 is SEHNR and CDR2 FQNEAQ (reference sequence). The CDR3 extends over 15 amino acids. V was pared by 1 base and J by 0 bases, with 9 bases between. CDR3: CASSLGWGLNTEAFF. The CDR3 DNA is TGTGCCAGCAGCTTAGGGTGGGGTCTGAACACTGAAGCTTTCTTT.

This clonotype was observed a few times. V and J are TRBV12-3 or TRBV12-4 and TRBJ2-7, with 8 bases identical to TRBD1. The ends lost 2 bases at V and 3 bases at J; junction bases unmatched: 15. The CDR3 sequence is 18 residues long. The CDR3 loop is CASSLSGVSDRGLYEQYF. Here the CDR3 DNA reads TGTGCCAGCAGTTTATCCGGGGTCTCTGACAGGGGCCTCTACGAGCAGTACTTC.

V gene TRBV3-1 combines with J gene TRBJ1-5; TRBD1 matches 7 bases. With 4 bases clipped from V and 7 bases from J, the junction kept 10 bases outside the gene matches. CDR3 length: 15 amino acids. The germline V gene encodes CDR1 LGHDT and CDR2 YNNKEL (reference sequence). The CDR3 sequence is CASSLRQGLNQPQHF. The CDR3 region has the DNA TGTGCCAGCAGCCTTCGACAGGGCCTCAACCAGCCCCAGCATTTT.

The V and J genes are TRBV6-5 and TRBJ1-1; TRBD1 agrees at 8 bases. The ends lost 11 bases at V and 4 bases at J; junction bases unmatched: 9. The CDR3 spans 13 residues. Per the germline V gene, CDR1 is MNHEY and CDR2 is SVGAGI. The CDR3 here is CARIRGRTTEAFF. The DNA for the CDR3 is TGTGCCCGTATCAGGGGGCGAACCACTGAAGCTTTCTTT.

The CDR3 DNA is TGTGCCATCGGGGGGGGGTACTGGGGCTACACCTTC. Protein sequence: CAIGGGYWGYTF. The chain uses TRBV6-1 and TRBJ1-2; TRBD1 might be the D (5 bases). The ends were cut back, 10 bases at V and 8 bases at J, with 17 bases in the middle. Germline V CDR1 and CDR2: MNHNS, SASEGT. This CDR3 region has 12 residues.

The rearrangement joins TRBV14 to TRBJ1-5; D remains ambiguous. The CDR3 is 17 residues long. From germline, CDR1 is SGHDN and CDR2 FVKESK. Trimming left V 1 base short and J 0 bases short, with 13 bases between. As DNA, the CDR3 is TGTGCCAGCAGCCAAGCCCGCGGAGGTTATAGCAATCAGCCCCAGCATTTT. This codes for CASSQARGGYSNQPQHF.

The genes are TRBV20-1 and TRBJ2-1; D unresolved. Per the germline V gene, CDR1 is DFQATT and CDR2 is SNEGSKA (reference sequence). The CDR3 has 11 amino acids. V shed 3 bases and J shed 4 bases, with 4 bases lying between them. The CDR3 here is CSARKYNEQFF. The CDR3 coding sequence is TGCAGTGCTAGGAAGTACAATGAGCAGTTCTTC.

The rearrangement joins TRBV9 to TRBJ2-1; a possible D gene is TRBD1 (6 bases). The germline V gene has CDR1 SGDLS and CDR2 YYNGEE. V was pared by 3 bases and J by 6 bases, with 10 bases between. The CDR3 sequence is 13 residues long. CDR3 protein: CASSAYRANEQFF. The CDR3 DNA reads TGTGCCAGCAGCGCCTACAGGGCCAATGAGCAGTTCTTC.

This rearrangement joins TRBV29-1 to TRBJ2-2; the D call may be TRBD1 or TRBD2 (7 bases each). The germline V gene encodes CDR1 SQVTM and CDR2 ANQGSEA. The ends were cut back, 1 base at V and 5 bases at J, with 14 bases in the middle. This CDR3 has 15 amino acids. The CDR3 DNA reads TGCAGCGTTGAAGGTGGGACAGCGGGGACCGGGGAGCTGTTTTTT. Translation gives CSVEGGTAGTGELFF.

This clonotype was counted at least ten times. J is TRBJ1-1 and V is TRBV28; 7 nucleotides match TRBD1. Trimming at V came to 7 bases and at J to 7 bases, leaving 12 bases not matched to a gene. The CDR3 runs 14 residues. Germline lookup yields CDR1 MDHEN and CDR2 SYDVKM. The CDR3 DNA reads TGTGCCAGCATTGGGGGGAGGGGGCCTATTGAAGCTTTCTTT. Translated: CASIGGRGPIEAFF. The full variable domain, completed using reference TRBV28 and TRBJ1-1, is DVKVTQSSRYLVKRTGEKVFLECVQDMDHENMFWYRQDPGLGLRLIYFSYDVKMKEKGDIPEGYSVSREKKERFSLILESASTNQTSMYLCASIGGRGPIEAFFGQGTRLTVV.

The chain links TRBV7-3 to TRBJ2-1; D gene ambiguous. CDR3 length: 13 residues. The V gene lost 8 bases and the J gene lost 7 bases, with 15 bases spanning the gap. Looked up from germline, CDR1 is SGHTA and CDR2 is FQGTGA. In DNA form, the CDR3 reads TGTGCCAGCGGCATGTCCCTCGGGAATGAGCAGTTCTTC. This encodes CASGMSLGNEQFF.

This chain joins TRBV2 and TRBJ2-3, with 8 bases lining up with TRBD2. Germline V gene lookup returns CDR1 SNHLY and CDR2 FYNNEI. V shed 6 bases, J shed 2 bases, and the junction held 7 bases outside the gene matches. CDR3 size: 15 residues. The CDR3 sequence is CASRRVAGTTDTQYF. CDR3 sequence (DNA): TGTGCCAGCAGGAGGGTAGCGGGGACCACAGATACGCAGTATTTT. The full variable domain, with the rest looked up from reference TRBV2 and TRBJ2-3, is EPEVTQTPSHQVTQMGQEVILRCVPISNHLYFYWYRQILGQKVEFLVSFYNNEISEKSEIFDDQFSVERPDGSNFTLKIRSTKLEDSAMYFCASRRVAGTTDTQYFGPGTRLTVL.